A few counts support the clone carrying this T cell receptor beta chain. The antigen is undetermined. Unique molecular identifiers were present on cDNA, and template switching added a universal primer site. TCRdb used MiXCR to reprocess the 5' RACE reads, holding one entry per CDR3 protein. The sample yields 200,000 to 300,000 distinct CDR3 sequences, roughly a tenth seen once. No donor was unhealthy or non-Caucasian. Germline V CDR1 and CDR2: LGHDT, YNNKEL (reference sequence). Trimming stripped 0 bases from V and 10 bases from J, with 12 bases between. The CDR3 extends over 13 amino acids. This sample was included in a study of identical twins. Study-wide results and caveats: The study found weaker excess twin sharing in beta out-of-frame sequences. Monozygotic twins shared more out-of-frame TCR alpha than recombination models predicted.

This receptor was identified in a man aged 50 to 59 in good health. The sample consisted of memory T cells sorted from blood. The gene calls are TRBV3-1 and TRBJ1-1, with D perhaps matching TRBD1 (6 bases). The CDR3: CASSQDEGGRAFF. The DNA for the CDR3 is TGTGCCAGCAGCCAAGATGAAGGGGGGAGAGCTTTCTTT. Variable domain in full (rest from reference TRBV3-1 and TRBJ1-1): DTAVSQTPKYLVTQMGNDKSIKCEQNLGHDTMYWYKQDSKKFLKIMFSYNNKELIINETVPNRFSPKSPDKAHLNLHINSLELGDSAVYFCASSQDEGGRAFFGQGTRLTVV.